There are a few counts of the clone carrying this T cell receptor beta chain. Its antigen is still unknown. This entry is derived from a study of T-cell reconstitution after alpha-beta-depleted transplantation in children. Findings of the study overall: At around two months after transplant, the alpha-beta T cells were reportedly derived from several hundred expanded clones that came from non-depleted graft cells. Surviving recipient cells, namely T cells and thymic progenitors, were the source of high day-60 TCRbeta diversity in some patients.

This CDR3 comprises 15 residues. In germline, CDR1 is DFQATT, CDR2 SNEGSKA (reference sequence). Trimming stripped 5 bases from V and 0 bases from J, with 14 bases between. Unique molecular identifiers were incorporated when the TCRbeta library was constructed. TCRdb used MiXCR to reprocess the PCR reads, holding one entry per CDR3 protein. In the table there are fewer than 700,000 distinct CDR3 sequences, over 10% of which are singletons. The rearrangement uses TRBV20-1 and TRBJ2-1, with D possibly TRBD1 on 6 matching bases. Sequences were derived from PBMCs, mostly from graft donor cells, sampled 360 days after TCRalphabeta/CD19-depleted stem cell transplant. This TCR was recovered from a male patient between 10 and 17 years old who had a stem cell transplant for acute myeloid leukemia, so the T cells may come from the graft donor. The CDR3 here is CSASGVSSSYNEQFF. CDR3 bases: TGCAGTGCTTCAGGGGTCTCGAGCTCCTACAATGAGCAGTTCTTC.